The following is a T cell receptor (beta chain) sequence with its context. Its antigen remains undetermined. Per-nucleotide qualities are absent, and no much larger clonotype sits a single base away. The immunoSEQ Assay, a bias-controlled multiplex PCR, was used to amplify TCRbeta CDR3 regions from genomic DNA. In the source study's methods: The number of nucleated cells in each sample was estimated from the amplification of reference gene primers within the assay. To quantify the absolute abundance of each unique TCRbeta CDR3 rearrangement, sequence reads were collapsed and filtered. For each sample, productive Simpson clonality was calculated as the square root of Simpson's diversity index over productive rearrangements. Imported from immuneACCESS, the table was reduced by TCRdb to in-frame sequences with V and J called. These copies leave out some clones; in studies compared against another copy, an unresolved V gene accounts for under half, and the cause of the remainder is not known. That table gives V, J and clone size, and the DNA gave D and trimming. Recorded for this sample are 250,000 or so clones; about four fifths of them occurred a single time. 3.4% of the sample comes from the top ten.

This sample was taken from a study of blood T cell repertoires in COVID-19 (dated by TCRdb to the early 2020s). As for the study more broadly: Samples from collaborators originated in the United States, Italy and Spain and spanned both the acute and convalescent phases of COVID-19. A freely available public database, intended as a resource for researchers studying the immune response to SARS-CoV-2, is where the repertoires were released. Where available, HLA class I and class II types were obtained from metadata supplied by the sample provider rather than from assay-based typing. Nearly every sample came with metadata listing a de-identified subject ID, COVID-19 status, age in years and sex. Samples came from the ongoing ImmuneRACE study (first 160 participants) plus 1,254 subjects from 6 global collaborators. The prospective study material was composed of cDNA or gDNA derived from T cells, B-cell-depleted T cells, or PBMCs. The dataset comprised deeply sampled blood TCRbeta repertoires from subjects exposed to, actively infected with, or recovered from COVID-19. Results the study describes overall, beyond this receptor: Clinical and demographic metadata were provided uncurated, with the amount varying by source and participant.

Including the terminal cysteine and phenylalanine, the CDR3 comprises 14 residues. Solely the CDR3 DNA is kept, with 42 bases framed from the first base. Each collaborating institution followed its own protocols to collect whole blood in K2EDTA tubes. Collaborator samples were shipped for TCRbeta analysis as frozen whole blood, isolated PBMCs, or DNA extracted from either sample type. Sequencing input: peripheral blood. The sequence came from a woman between 18 and 29 years old with acute or convalescent COVID-19. Recombination joined TRBV21-1 with TRBJ2-3; the DNA was not compared with TRBD1, the D call given in the table. TRBV21-1 is a pseudogene segment. The DNA sequence is given as TGTGCCAGCAGCAACCCCAGTTGCACAGATACGCAGTATTTT. It specifies CASSNPSCTDTQYF.